This TCR beta chain originates from a study of blood T cell repertoires in COVID-19. This CDR3 has 14 amino acids. Trimming stripped 0 bases from V and 14 bases from J, with 15 bases between. Germline CDR1 SGDLS, CDR2 YYNGEE. Only in-frame clones appear in the TCRdb table, and some are missing; sequencing was by immunoSEQ multiplex PCR. Of about 180,000 clones listed, more than 70% were seen once; the top ten hold roughly 2.6%. Sequenced input: peripheral blood. The clonotype comes from a man in his forties with active or convalescent COVID-19. The chain links TRBV9 to TRBJ1-6, with D unresolved. CDR3 sequence: CASSVDPLRGTLHF. The DNA for the CDR3 is TGTGCCAGCAGCGTAGATCCCTTGAGAGGCACCCTCCACTTT. Full variable domain (rest looked up from reference TRBV9 and TRBJ1-6): DSGVTQTPKHLITATGQRVTLRCSPRSGDLSVYWYQQSLDQGLQFLIQYYNGEERAKGNILERFSAQQFPDLHSELNLSSLELGDSALYFCASSVDPLRGTLHFGNGTRLTVT.